The next 29 T cell receptor beta chains were all read from a single sample in a study of vaccination effects on CD4 cells after COVID-19. Libraries were prepared by immunoSEQ multiplex PCR; TCRdb keeps only in-frame clonotypes and omits some of them. Found here are around 66,000 clones, roughly 74% of them singletons; the top ten hold about 2.2%. Subsequent to a culture period of roughly 11 days, CD4+ T cells were isolated. As their vaccination, participants received two doses of either BNT162b2 or mRNA-1273. No antigen has been assigned to these receptors. This specimen consisted of CD4+ T cells from PBMCs cultured without peptide, obtained after COVID-19 vaccination. The receptors come from a human donor who received a COVID-19 vaccine.

The J gene is TRBJ1-5, the V gene TRBV9; D is unresolved. The CDR3 has 13 residues. Trimming pared 0 bases from V and 6 bases from J, leaving 7 bases between. The germline V gene encodes CDR1 SGDLS and CDR2 YYNGEE. The CDR3, as DNA: TGTGCCAGCAGCGTAGAGGGCAGTCAGCCCCAGCATTTT. This translates into CASSVEGSQPQHF.

The chain employs TRBV4-1 and TRBJ2-7; a possible D gene is TRBD2 (6 bases). The germline V and J ends were trimmed by 4 bases and 1 base, with 23 bases remaining between them. Germline CDR1 MGHRA, CDR2 YSYEKL. This CDR3 is 18 amino acids long. CDR3 nucleotide sequence: TGCGCCAGCAGCCCAAAGCCACCCGGGGGAACCGAATCCTACGAGCAGTACGTC. It encodes CASSPKPPGGTESYEQYV.

V usage is TRBV9 and J usage is TRBJ1-2; TRBD1 matches at 8 bases. The CDR3 is 15 residues long. Looked up from germline, CDR1 is SGDLS and CDR2 is YYNGEE. Unmatched junction bases numbered 9, after V lost 2 bases and J lost 6 bases. CDR3 loop: CASSVPPDRGNGYTF. For the CDR3, the DNA is TGTGCCAGCAGCGTCCCTCCTGACAGGGGAAATGGCTACACCTTC.

The J gene is TRBJ1-2, the V gene TRBV7-9; 7 bases fit TRBD1. Germline V gene data show CDR1 as SEHNR and CDR2 as FQNEAQ (reference sequence). V was clipped by 6 bases and J by 5 bases; unmatched bases: 9. This CDR3 region has 14 residues. CDR3 sequence (DNA): TGTGCCAGCAGGAGGGACAGCAAGCCGTATGGCTACACCTTC. Its protein product is CASRRDSKPYGYTF.

Of note for this clone: The junction departs from germline at one end; a sequencing error may be responsible. The chain joins TRBV29-1 to TRBJ2-1; 7 nucleotides match TRBD1. The CDR3 runs to 14 residues. Germline CDR1 and CDR2: SQVTM and ANQGSEA. In DNA form, the CDR3 reads TGCAGCGTTCAAGAAGGGACAGCCTACAATGAGCAGTTCTTC. Translated: CSVQEGTAYNEQFF.

The chain is built from TRBV19 and TRBJ1-3, with D unresolved. Trimming pared 8 bases from V and 1 base from J, leaving 6 bases between. CDR3 length: 12 amino acids. Germline-derived CDR1 and CDR2 are LNHDA and SQIVND (reference sequence). The CDR3 here is CASLSSGNTIYF. The DNA of the CDR3 is TGTGCCAGTCTGTCGTCTGGAAACACCATATATTTT.

This clone has more than one count but fewer than ten. The chain links TRBV12-3 or TRBV12-4 to TRBJ1-2; D may be TRBD1 (6 bases). The CDR3 is 12 residues long. V was shortened by 5 bases and J by 8 bases, with 12 bases between the two germline ends. The CDR3 reads CASSRDIEGYTF. DNA of the CDR3: TGTGCCAGCAGTAGGGACATTGAAGGCTACACCTTC.

This chain joins TRBV5-6 and TRBJ2-7; possibly TRBD1 or TRBD2 for D (5 bases each). This CDR3 has 13 residues. The germline V gene encodes CDR1 SGHDT and CDR2 YYEEEE. V was pared by 2 bases and J by 4 bases, with 10 bases between. The CDR3 region is CASSFGTEYEQYV. The DNA for the CDR3 is TGTGCCAGCAGCTTTGGGACGGAGTACGAGCAGTACGTC.

V is TRBV19 and J is TRBJ1-6; TRBD1 might be the D (5 bases). Germline V gives CDR1 LNHDA, CDR2 SQIVND (reference sequence). This CDR3 region has 12 residues. V was clipped by 8 bases and J by 4 bases, with 6 bases between them. DNA for the CDR3: TGTGCCAGTCGACAGTATAATTCACCCCTCCACTTT. This codes for CASRQYNSPLHF. Together with reference TRBV19 and TRBJ1-6, the CDR3 gives the full variable domain: DGGITQSPKYLFRKEGQNVTLSCEQNLNHDAMYWYRQDPGQGLRLIYYSQIVNDFQKGDIAEGYSVSREKKESFPLTVTSAQKNPTAFYLCASRQYNSPLHFGNGTRLTVT.

The chain carries TRBV3-1 (or the pseudogene TRBV3-2) and TRBJ1-1, with TRBD1 as a possible D gene (5 bases). CDR3 length: 16 residues. Trimming took 3 bases from V and 1 from J, leaving 15 bases between them. CDR1 and CDR2 (germline): LGHDT, YNNKEL (reference sequence). This CDR3 reads CASSHPSRDGNTEAFF. CDR3 DNA sequence: TGTGCCAGCAGCCACCCGTCCCGGGACGGGAACACTGAAGCTTTCTTT.

The chain carries TRBV13 and TRBJ1-2; TRBD1 might be the D (6 bases). This CDR3 has 15 residues. Trimming pared 5 bases from V and 9 bases from J, leaving 22 bases between. Per germline, CDR1 PRHDT and CDR2 FYEKMQ (reference sequence). In DNA, the CDR3 is TGTGCCAGCAGCCAGGGGACCAGGGCTGGTATGAGCTACACCTTC. Translating it yields CASSQGTRAGMSYTF. Complete variable domain (other parts from reference TRBV13 and TRBJ1-2): AAGVIQSPRHLIKEKRETATLKCYPIPRHDTVYWYQQGPGQDPQFLISFYEKMQSDKGSIPDRFSAQQFSDYHSELNMSSLELGDSALYFCASSQGTRAGMSYTFGSGTRLTVV.

This clone has only one observation. The chain is built from TRBV4-2 and TRBJ2-3; no clear D gene. This CDR3 is 14 amino acids long. Germline V lookup: CDR1 LGHNA, CDR2 YNFKEQ. V was clipped by 4 bases and J by 5 bases, with 13 bases between them. The CDR3 sequence: CASSLERERDTQYF. The CDR3 DNA is TGTGCCAGCAGCCTCGAAAGAGAGAGAGATACGCAGTATTTT.

The chain couples TRBV4-1 to TRBJ2-1; 9 bases line up with TRBD2. V shed 0 bases and J 0 bases; nucleotides not matched to a gene: 12. The length of the CDR3 is 20 residues. CDR1 MGHRA and CDR2 YSYEKL come from the germline V gene. In DNA form, the CDR3 reads TGCGCCAGCAGCCAAGAGTCTAAGTCAGCGGGGGGAAGCTCCTACAATGAGCAGTTCTTC. This encodes CASSQESKSAGGSSYNEQFF.

This clone has a handful of counts. The rearrangement joins TRBV7-3 to TRBJ1-5; D is ambiguous. Trimming removed 1 base from V and 3 bases from J, with 10 bases in between. The V gene's germline CDR1 is SGHTA and CDR2 FQGTGA. The CDR3 totals 15 residues. CDR3 in DNA: TGTGCCAGCAGCTTAAAGGGCAGGAACAATCAGCCCCAGCATTTT. Encoded protein: CASSLKGRNNQPQHF.

This clone occurred a few times. The genes are TRBV10-3 and TRBJ2-6; unclear D gene. Looked up from germline, CDR1 is ENHRY and CDR2 is SYGVKD. The V gene lost 3 bases and the J gene lost 2 bases, with 8 bases spanning the gap. CDR3 length equals 15 residues. CDR3 protein: CAISDRVTGANVLTF. In nucleotides, the CDR3 is TGTGCCATCAGTGATCGGGTCACTGGGGCCAACGTCCTGACTTTC.

This chain links TRBV12-3 or TRBV12-4 with TRBJ1-2; D is unclear. The V end was cut by 5 bases, the J end by 2 bases, with 6 bases between. The CDR3 is 12 amino acids. CDR3 sequence (DNA): TGTGCCAGCAGTCCCATAAACTATGGCTACACCTTC. It specifies CASSPINYGYTF.

V usage is TRBV6-6 and J usage is TRBJ2-4; 9 bases align to TRBD1. With V trimmed by 5 bases and J by 6 bases, 14 bases remained unmatched. Germline V CDR1 and CDR2: MNHNY, SVGAGI (reference sequence). This CDR3 is 17 amino acids long. The DNA for the CDR3 is TGTGCCAGCAGTCTTAAGGGGTACGGGACAGGGTCAAACATTCAGTACTTC. Translating gives CASSLKGYGTGSNIQYF.

This chain connects TRBV6-5 to TRBJ1-5, with 8 bases aligning to TRBD1. V dropped 8 bases and J dropped 3; count of bases not matched to a gene: 6. CDR1 and CDR2 (germline): MNHEY, SVGAGI. The CDR3 has 14 amino acids. Here the CDR3 reads CASQGTGFNQPQHF. The CDR3 DNA is TGTGCCAGCCAGGGGACAGGCTTCAATCAGCCCCAGCATTTT.

V usage is TRBV6-5 and J usage is TRBJ1-2; D gene unclear. CDR1 and CDR2 (germline): MNHEY, SVGAGI. The length of the CDR3 is 14 residues. Trimming pared 7 bases from V and 5 bases from J, leaving 17 bases between. CDR3 in DNA: TGTGCCAGCATCGAAAATTGGCAAGGGTATGGCTACACCTTC. It translates to CASIENWQGYGYTF.

This clone was picked up a small number of times. The V gene is TRBV19, the J gene TRBJ1-1; no definite D call. The germline V gene has CDR1 LNHDA and CDR2 SQIVND (reference sequence). CDR3 length equals 13 residues. V lost 7 bases and J lost 1, with 10 bases in between. The CDR3 DNA sequence: TGTGCCAGTATTCGCAGGTGGAACACTGAAGCTTTCTTT. This encodes CASIRRWNTEAFF.

This clone was observed a few times. This chain joins TRBV7-9 and TRBJ1-2; 7 nucleotides match TRBD1. V was clipped by 3 bases and J by 4 bases; unmatched bases: 5. Germline V gene lookup returns CDR1 SEHNR and CDR2 FQNEAQ (reference sequence). The CDR3 has 14 residues. As DNA, the CDR3 is TGTGCCAGCAGCTTGCTGACAGGGACCTATGGCTACACCTTC. This translates into CASSLLTGTYGYTF.

The chain couples TRBV4-2 to TRBJ2-6; a weak D match, TRBD1 (5 bases). This CDR3 contains 18 residues. V lost 0 bases to trimming and J lost 0 bases, with 12 bases between them. Looked up from germline, CDR1 is LGHNA and CDR2 is YNFKEQ. The CDR3 bases are TGTGCCAGCAGCCAAGACGCGGTGGGGCTCTCTGGGGCCAACGTCCTGACTTTC. Amino acids: CASSQDAVGLSGANVLTF.

V usage is TRBV24-1 and J usage is TRBJ2-5; possibly TRBD1 for D (5 bases). Germline CDR1 and CDR2: KGHDR and SFDVKD. Trimming took 3 bases from V and 5 from J, leaving 12 bases between them. CDR3 length: 14 residues. The CDR3 is CATSDPGSLETQYF. CDR3 nucleotide sequence: TGTGCCACCAGTGATCCAGGGTCGTTGGAGACCCAGTACTTC.

The chain links TRBV4-1 to TRBJ2-5, with a possible D match to TRBD1 (6 bases). Germline V gives CDR1 MGHRA, CDR2 YSYEKL. Trimming shortened V by 4 bases and J by 0 bases, and 12 bases separated the two germline ends. The length of the CDR3 is 15 residues. The CDR3, as DNA: TGCGCCAGCAGCCTGCGTAACAGGGACCAAGAGACCCAGTACTTC. Translating it yields CASSLRNRDQETQYF.

CDR3 sequence (DNA): TGCGCCAGCAGCTGGGAGTTCACAGATACGCAGTATTTT. Translating it yields CASSWEFTDTQYF. The genes are TRBV5-1 and TRBJ2-3; D is perhaps TRBD2 (5 bases). Trimming left V 3 bases short and J 2 bases short, with 7 bases between. Germline assignment: CDR1 SGHRS and CDR2 YFSETQ. This CDR3 contains 13 residues. The whole variable domain, filled in from reference TRBV5-1 and TRBJ2-3, reads KAGVTQTPRYLIKTRGQQVTLSCSPISGHRSVSWYQQTPGQGLQFLFEYFSETQRNKGNFPGRFSGRQFSNSRSEMNVSTLELGDSALYLCASSWEFTDTQYFGPGTRLTVL.

Written as DNA, the CDR3 is TGTGCCAGCAGTTATGGGACAGCGGGGGAAAAACTGTTTTTT. This sequence encodes CASSYGTAGEKLFF. The rearrangement links TRBV6-5 to TRBJ1-4; 7 bases map to TRBD1. Germline V lookup: CDR1 MNHEY, CDR2 SVGAGI. The CDR3 loop spans 14 amino acids. Trimming at V came to 3 bases and at J to 8 bases, leaving 6 bases not matched to a gene.

This clone was seen once. The rearrangement links TRBV6-4 to TRBJ2-6; D gene uncertain. Trimming cost V 3 bases and J 1 base, with 13 bases left between them. Germline-derived CDR1 and CDR2 are MRHNA and SNTAGT. The CDR3 consists of 17 residues. The chain's CDR3 is CASSERVRLSGANVLTF. The CDR3 DNA sequence: TGTGCCAGCAGTGAACGGGTCAGGTTGTCTGGGGCCAACGTCCTGACTTTC.

The J gene is TRBJ1-5, the V gene TRBV2; D uncertain. V was pared by 6 bases and J by 3 bases, with 15 bases between. The CDR3 covers 15 residues. The V gene's germline CDR1 is SNHLY and CDR2 FYNNEI. The CDR3 DNA is TGTGCCAGCAGCCCCGGGCAGTCTAACAATCAGCCCCAGCATTTT. Translating gives CASSPGQSNNQPQHF.

The chain couples TRBV2 to TRBJ2-6, with D possibly called TRBD1 or TRBD2 (6 bases each). There are 14 residues in the CDR3. V lost 4 bases, J lost 4 bases, and 8 bases lay in between. Germline loops: CDR1 SNHLY, CDR2 FYNNEI. CDR3 bases: TGTGCCAGCAGTGGGGGGGCCGGGGCCAACGTCCTGACTTTC. Amino acid sequence: CASSGGAGANVLTF.